This TCR beta chain was profiled in a study of molecular identifiers for immune sequencing clone quantification (dated by TCRdb to between 2017 and 2018). At the level of the whole study: For a replicate experiment, RNA from 20,000 or 100,000 naive CD8 T cells was divided into five aliquots, of which four were sequenced. This methods study benchmarked molecular-identifier clustering-based TCR repertoire sequencing (MIDCIRS) and TCR RNA copy counting, using CD8 T cells to do so. Broad study findings and their caveats: When barcode sub-clustering was not used, chimeric consensus sequences inflated TCR diversity, with chimeras reaching as high as 47%. Identical TCR molecules sharing a barcode could cause highly expanded clone sizes to be underestimated. Spiked-in Jurkat TCR RNA equivalent to a single cell was reported to be detectable even among over 800,000 naive CD8 T cells. About 2.9 recovered TCR RNA copies per cell were obtained by modeling, versus roughly 9.7 by digital PCR, implying a capture efficiency of roughly 32%. Clones above 20 RNA copies held over 99% of molecules in CMV-specific effector cells but under 1% in naive cells. Spiked-in Jurkat TCR RNA (about ten copies' worth), which is not part of the donor repertoire, was contained in the naive libraries.

Libraries of naive CD8 T cells were built from anywhere between roughly 18,000 and 1,000,000 sorted cells, with 10%, 30% or 50% of the purified RNA used. Naive CD8 T cells were FACS-sorted as CD8+CD4-CCR7+CD45RA+ on a BD FACSAria II into RLT Plus buffer. To test detection sensitivity, Jurkat RNA equal to 9 to 10 TCR copies was added to samples of about 20,000-1,100,000 naive CD8 T cells. Enrichment of CD8 T cells was performed with RosetteSep CD8+ T Cell Enrichment Cocktail and Ficoll-Paque, after which ACK red cell lysis was carried out. Measured from the cysteine to the phenylalanine, the CDR3 is 17 residues long. Only the CDR3 DNA stays, 51 bases, in frame from base 1. Trimmed from V: 3 bases; trimmed from J: 7 bases; junction bases lacking a gene match: 7. The library came from PCR. Sequenced on an Illumina HiSeq 4000. Bulk TCR libraries were generated as previously described, with the TCR primers listed in Table S5 used. Purification of total RNA was performed with the Qiagen AllPrep DNA/RNA kit. Before analysis, reads from multiple sequencing runs of the same library were pooled. Regarding the original processing steps: Reads were retained only if their TCR constant sequence matched exactly, and those retained reads were trimmed to 150 nt and grouped according to their 12-nt molecular barcodes. Reads within each barcode group were sub-clustered using a 15% Levenshtein threshold, and quality-weighted consensus sequences were constructed for each RNA molecule. Non-functional sequences were excluded, and lower-count sequences lying one edit away from another sequence were also excluded. Barcode sub-clusters with fewer than 20% of the maximum read count were removed, based on fitting two negative binomial distributions. TCRdb trimmed the raw reads at Q25, called clones with MiXCR and kept productive beta chains. Each entry merges the rows of one CDR3 protein and shows their most common DNA and genes. None of the V and J calls come from the authors' own analysis; TCRdb made them. This sample lists about 640,000 distinct CDR3 sequences; just under 20% were detected once. The ten largest account for approximately 0.9% of the sample.

This clonotype was observed at least ten times. What antigen it recognizes has not been identified. No base qualities exist here, and no much larger clone lies one base off it. The rearranged chain carries TRBV12-3 or TRBV12-4 and TRBJ2-1, with 15 central nucleotides matching TRBD2. Sequenced sample: naive CD8+ T cells from blood, with Jurkat cell RNA spiked in. The cell subset or site label of this sample denotes: FACS-sorted CD8+CD4-CCR7+CD45RA+ naive T cells. This clonotype originated in a human donor in good health. Some libraries in this study had Jurkat cell RNA spiked in. The DNA reads as follows: TGTGCCAGCAGTTTCGGGACTAGCGGGAGGTTGTCAAATGAGCAGTTCTTC. Translated, it gives CASSFGTSGRLSNEQFF.